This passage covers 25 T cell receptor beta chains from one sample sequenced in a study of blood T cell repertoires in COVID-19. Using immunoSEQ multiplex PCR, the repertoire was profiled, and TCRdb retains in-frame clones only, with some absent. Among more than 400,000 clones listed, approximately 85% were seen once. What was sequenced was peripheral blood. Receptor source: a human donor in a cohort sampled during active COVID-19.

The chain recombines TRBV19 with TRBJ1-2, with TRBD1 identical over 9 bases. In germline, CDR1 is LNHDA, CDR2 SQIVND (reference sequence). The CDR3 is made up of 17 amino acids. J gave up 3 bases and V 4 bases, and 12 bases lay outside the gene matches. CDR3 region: CASSRGAGTGSYYGYTF. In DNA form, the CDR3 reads TGTGCCAGTAGTAGGGGAGCCGGGACAGGGTCTTACTATGGCTACACCTTC.

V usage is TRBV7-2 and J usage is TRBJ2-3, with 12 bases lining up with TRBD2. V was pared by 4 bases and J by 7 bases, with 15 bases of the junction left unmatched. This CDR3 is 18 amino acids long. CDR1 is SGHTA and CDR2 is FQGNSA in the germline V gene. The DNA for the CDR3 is TGTGCCAGCAGCTCCAGGGCCCTACCGGGACTAGCGGGTTATACGCAGTATTTT. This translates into CASSSRALPGLAGYTQYF.

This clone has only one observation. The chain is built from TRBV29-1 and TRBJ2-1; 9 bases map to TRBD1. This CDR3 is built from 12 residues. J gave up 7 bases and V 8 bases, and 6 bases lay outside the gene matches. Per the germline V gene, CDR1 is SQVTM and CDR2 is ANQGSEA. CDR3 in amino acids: CSSGQGYNEQFF. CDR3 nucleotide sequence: TGCAGCTCAGGACAGGGGTATAATGAGCAGTTCTTC.

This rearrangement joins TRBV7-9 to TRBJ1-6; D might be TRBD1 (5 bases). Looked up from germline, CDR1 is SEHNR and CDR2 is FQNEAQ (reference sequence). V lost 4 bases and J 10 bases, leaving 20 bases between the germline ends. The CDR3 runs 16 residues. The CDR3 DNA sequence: TGTGCCAGCAGCTCCCTGGGGGGACGTTTAGGCTCACCCCTCCACTTT. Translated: CASSSLGGRLGSPLHF.

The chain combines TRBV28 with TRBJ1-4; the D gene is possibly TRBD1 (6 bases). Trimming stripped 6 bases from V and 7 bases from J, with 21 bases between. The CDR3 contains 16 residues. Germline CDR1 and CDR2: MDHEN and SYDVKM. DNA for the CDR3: TGTGCCAGCAGCAACATACGGGGGGCCGGTGGTGAAAAACTGTTTTTT. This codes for CASSNIRGAGGEKLFF.

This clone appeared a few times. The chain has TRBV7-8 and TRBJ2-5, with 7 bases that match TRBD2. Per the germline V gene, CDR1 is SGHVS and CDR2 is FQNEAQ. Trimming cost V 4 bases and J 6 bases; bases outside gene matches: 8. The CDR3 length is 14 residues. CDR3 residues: CASSSSSGTKTQYF. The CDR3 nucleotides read TGTGCCAGCAGCTCCTCCTCAGGGACTAAGACCCAGTACTTC.

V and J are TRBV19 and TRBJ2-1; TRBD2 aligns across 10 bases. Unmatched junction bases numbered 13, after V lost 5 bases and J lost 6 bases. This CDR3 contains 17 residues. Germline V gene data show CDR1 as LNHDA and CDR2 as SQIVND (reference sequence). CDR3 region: CASSSTIGTSEFNEQFF. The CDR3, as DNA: TGTGCCAGTAGTTCTACAATTGGGACTAGCGAGTTCAATGAGCAGTTCTTC.

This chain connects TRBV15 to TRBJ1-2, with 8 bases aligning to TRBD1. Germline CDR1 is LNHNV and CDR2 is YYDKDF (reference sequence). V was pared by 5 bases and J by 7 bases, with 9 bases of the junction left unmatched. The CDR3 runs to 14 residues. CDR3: CATSGNRGEPGYTF. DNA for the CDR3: TGTGCCACCAGCGGAAACAGGGGGGAGCCTGGCTACACCTTC.

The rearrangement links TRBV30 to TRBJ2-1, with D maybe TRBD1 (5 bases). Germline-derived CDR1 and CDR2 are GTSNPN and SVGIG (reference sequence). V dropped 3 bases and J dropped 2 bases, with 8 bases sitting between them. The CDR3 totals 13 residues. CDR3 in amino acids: CAWRQGPYNEQFF. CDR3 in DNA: TGTGCCTGGAGGCAGGGTCCCTACAATGAGCAGTTCTTC.

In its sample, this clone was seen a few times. Here the CDR3 DNA reads TGTGCCAGTAGGGAGCGATCCCAAGAGACCCAGTACTTC. Translating gives CASRERSQETQYF. This rearrangement joins TRBV19 to TRBJ2-5, with D hard to call. CDR1 LNHDA and CDR2 SQIVND come from the germline V gene (reference sequence). V shed 6 bases and J shed 1 base, with 9 bases lying between them. There are 13 residues in the CDR3.

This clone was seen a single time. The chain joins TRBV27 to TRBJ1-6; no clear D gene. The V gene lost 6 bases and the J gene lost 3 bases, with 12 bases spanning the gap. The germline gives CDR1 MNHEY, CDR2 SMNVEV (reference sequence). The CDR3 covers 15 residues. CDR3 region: CASSPATNYNSPLHF. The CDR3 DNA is TGTGCCAGCAGCCCGGCGACTAACTATAATTCACCCCTCCACTTT.

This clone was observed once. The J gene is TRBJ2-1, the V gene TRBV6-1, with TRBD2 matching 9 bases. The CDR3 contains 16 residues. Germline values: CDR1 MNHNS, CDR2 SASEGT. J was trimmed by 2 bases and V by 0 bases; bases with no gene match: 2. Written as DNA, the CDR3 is TGTGCCAGCAGTGAAGCCGTAGCGGGAGCCTACAATGAGCAGTTCTTC. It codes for CASSEAVAGAYNEQFF.

The CDR3 sequence: CSALGLAGTDTQYF. The DNA of the CDR3 is TGCAGCGCCTTGGGACTAGCGGGGACAGATACGCAGTATTTT. The chain links TRBV29-1 to TRBJ2-3; 13 nucleotides line up with TRBD2. Germline assignment: CDR1 SQVTM and CDR2 ANQGSEA. This CDR3 comprises 14 residues. After removal of 7 bases from V and 3 bases from J, the junction contained 4 bases not matched to a gene.

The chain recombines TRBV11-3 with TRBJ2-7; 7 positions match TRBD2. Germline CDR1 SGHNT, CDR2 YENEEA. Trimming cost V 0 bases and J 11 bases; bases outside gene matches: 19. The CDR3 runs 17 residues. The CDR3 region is CASSLEGQAERGVVEYF. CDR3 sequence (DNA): TGTGCCAGCAGCTTAGAAGGGCAAGCGGAGCGGGGAGTTGTGGAGTACTTC.

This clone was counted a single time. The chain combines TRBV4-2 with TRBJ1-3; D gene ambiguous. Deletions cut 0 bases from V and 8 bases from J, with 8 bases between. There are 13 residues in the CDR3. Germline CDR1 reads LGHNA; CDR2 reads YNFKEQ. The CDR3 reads CASSQEGTDTIYF. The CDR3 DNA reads TGTGCCAGCAGCCAAGAGGGCACGGACACCATATATTTT.

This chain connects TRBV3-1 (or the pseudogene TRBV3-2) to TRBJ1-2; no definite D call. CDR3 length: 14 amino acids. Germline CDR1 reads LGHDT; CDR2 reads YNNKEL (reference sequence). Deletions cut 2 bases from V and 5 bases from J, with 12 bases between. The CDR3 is CASSQLKAGYGYTF. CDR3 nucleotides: TGTGCCAGCAGCCAACTCAAAGCGGGGTATGGCTACACCTTC.

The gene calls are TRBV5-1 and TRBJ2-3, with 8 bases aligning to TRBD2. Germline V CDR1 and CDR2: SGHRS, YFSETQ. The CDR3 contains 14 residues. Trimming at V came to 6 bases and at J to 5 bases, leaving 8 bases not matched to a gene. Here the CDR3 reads CASTSGSRGDTQYF. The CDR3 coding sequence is TGCGCCAGCACCAGCGGGAGTAGAGGAGATACGCAGTATTTT.

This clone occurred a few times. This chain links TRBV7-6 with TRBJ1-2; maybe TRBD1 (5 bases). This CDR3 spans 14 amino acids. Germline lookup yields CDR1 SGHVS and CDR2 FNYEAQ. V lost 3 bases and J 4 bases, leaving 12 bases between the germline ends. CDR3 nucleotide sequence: TGTGCCAGCAGCTTTGCGACAGAGAGCTATGGCTACACCTTC. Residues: CASSFATESYGYTF.

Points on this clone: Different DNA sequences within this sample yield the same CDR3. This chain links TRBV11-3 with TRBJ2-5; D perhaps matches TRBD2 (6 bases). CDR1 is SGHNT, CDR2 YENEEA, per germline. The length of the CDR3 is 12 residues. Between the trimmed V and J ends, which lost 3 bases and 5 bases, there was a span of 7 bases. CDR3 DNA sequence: TGTGCCAGCAGCTTCCGGGGGGAGACCCAGTACTTC. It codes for CASSFRGETQYF.

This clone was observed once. CDR3 bases: TGTGCCAGCAGCTCAGGCTGGGCAGGAGGTACTGAAGCTTTCTTT. This gives the protein CASSSGWAGGTEAFF. The chain carries TRBV7-2 and TRBJ1-1; D call uncertain. The CDR3 length is 15 residues. CDR1 is SGHTA, CDR2 FQGNSA, per germline. V gave up 4 bases and J gave up 5 bases, with 17 bases separating them. Based on the CDR3 plus reference TRBV7-2 and TRBJ1-1, the full variable domain is GAGVSQSPSNKVTEKGKDVELRCDPISGHTALYWYRQSLGQGLEFLIYFQGNSAPDKSGLPSDRFSAERTGGSVSTLTIQRTQQEDSAVYLCASSSGWAGGTEAFFGQGTRLTVV.

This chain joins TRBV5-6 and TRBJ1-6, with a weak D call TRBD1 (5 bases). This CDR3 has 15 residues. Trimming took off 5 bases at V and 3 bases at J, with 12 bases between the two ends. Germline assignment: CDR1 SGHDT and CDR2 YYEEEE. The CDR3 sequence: CASRRQSHYNSPLHF. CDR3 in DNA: TGTGCCAGCAGGCGACAGTCCCACTATAATTCACCCCTCCACTTT.

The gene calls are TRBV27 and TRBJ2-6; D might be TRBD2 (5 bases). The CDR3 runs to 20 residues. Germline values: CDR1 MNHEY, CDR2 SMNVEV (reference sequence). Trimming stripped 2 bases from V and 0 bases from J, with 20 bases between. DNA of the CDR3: TGTGCCAGCAGTTTAGGGTTCCGGGATGTTATATCCTCTGGGGCCAACGTCCTGACTTTC. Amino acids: CASSLGFRDVISSGANVLTF.

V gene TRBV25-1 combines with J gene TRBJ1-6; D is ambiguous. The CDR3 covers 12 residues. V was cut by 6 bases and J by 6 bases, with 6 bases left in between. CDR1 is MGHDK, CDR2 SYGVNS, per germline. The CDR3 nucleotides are TGTGCCAGCAGCAGACTTAATTCACCCCTCCACTTT. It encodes CASSRLNSPLHF.

The CDR3 reads CASSHTPRSDTEAFF. CDR3 DNA sequence: TGTGCCAGCAGCCATACGCCGAGATCCGACACTGAAGCTTTCTTT. V gene TRBV7-3 combines with J gene TRBJ1-1; D not certain. V lost 5 bases and J 3 bases, leaving 16 bases between the germline ends. Germline V gene sequence: CDR1 SGHTA, CDR2 FQGTGA. This CDR3 spans 15 amino acids. Looking up the rest from reference TRBV7-3 and TRBJ1-1 gives the full variable domain: GAGVSQTPSNKVTEKGKYVELRCDPISGHTALYWYRQSLGQGPEFLIYFQGTGAADDSGLPNDRFFAVRPEGSVSTLKIQRTERGDSAVYLCASSHTPRSDTEAFFGQGTRLTVV.

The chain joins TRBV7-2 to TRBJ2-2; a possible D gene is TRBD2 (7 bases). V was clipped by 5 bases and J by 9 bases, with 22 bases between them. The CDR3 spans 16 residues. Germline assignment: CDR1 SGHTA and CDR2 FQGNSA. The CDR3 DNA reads TGTGCCAGCAGCCCTCCGGGGGGCGCTGGGTACAGGGAGCTGTTTTTT. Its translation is CASSPPGGAGYRELFF.